These 16 T cell receptor beta chains were all obtained from the same sample, sequenced in a study of Tregs in tolerant kidney transplant recipients. The nonmyeloablative bone marrow transplants came from related graft donors, with transient mixed chimerism. Libraries were prepared by immunoSEQ multiplex PCR; TCRdb keeps only in-frame clonotypes and omits some of them. Of 95,000 or so clones in the sample, 93% were seen once. The sequencing used CD4+ T cells from blood (PBMCs), collected 12 months after the transplant. The source is a human patient who received a combined kidney and bone marrow transplant. A subset of T cells may come from the graft donor.

J is TRBJ1-3 and V is TRBV18; maybe TRBD1 (6 bases). This CDR3 has 14 amino acids. V was cut by 2 bases and J by 8 bases, with 13 bases left in between. The germline CDR1 and CDR2 sequences are KGHSH and LQKENI. The CDR3 reads CASSPITGMDTIYF. CDR3 DNA: TGTGCCAGCTCACCAATTACAGGGATGGACACCATATATTTT.

V usage is TRBV6-5 and J usage is TRBJ1-1; D is possibly TRBD1 (5 bases). Germline V gives CDR1 MNHEY, CDR2 SVGAGI. V gave up 4 bases and J gave up 6 bases, with 21 bases separating them. The CDR3 is made up of 16 amino acids. The CDR3 sequence: CASSSPRVSTYAEAFF. In nucleotides, the CDR3 is TGTGCCAGCAGTTCCCCCAGGGTTTCAACGTACGCTGAAGCTTTCTTT.

J is TRBJ2-7 and V is TRBV4-3; TRBD2 aligns across 10 bases. With 2 bases clipped from V and 5 bases from J, the junction kept 3 bases outside the gene matches. The CDR3 covers 14 residues. From germline, CDR1 is LGHNA and CDR2 YSLEER. For the CDR3, the DNA is TGCGCCAGCAGCCAACTAGCGGGGGCGAACGAGCAGTACTTC. Its protein is CASSQLAGANEQYF.

The V call is TRBV4-1, the J call TRBJ2-1; 13 bases match TRBD2. This CDR3 has 21 amino acids. Germline lookup yields CDR1 MGHRA and CDR2 YSYEKL. V was clipped by 3 bases and J by 2 bases; unmatched bases: 16. CDR3 amino acids: CASSQLGGLAGVDRPYNEQFF. The CDR3 DNA is TGCGCCAGCAGCCAGCTCGGAGGACTAGCGGGAGTGGATCGGCCCTACAATGAGCAGTTCTTC.

The chain links TRBV7-6 to TRBJ2-7; D might be TRBD1 (6 bases). Trimming removed 3 bases at V and 5 bases at J, with 17 bases between. This CDR3 has 15 residues. The germline gives CDR1 SGHVS, CDR2 FNYEAQ. CDR3 in amino acids: CASSFRPGVGHEQYF. The CDR3 bases are TGTGCCAGCAGCTTTCGACCAGGGGTCGGGCACGAGCAGTACTTC.

The J gene is TRBJ2-1, the V gene TRBV27, with a tentative D call TRBD1 (6 bases). Trimming took off 6 bases at V and 7 bases at J, with 19 bases between the two ends. This CDR3 has 15 amino acids. From germline, CDR1 is MNHEY and CDR2 SMNVEV (reference sequence). For the CDR3, the DNA is TGTGCCAGCAGGGAAACAGGGAAAGGGACGAATGAGCAGTTCTTC. As protein: CASRETGKGTNEQFF.

CDR3 DNA sequence: TGTGCCAGCAGTTCCGGACTAGCGGCGGCCTACGAGCAGTACTTC. It encodes CASSSGLAAAYEQYF. V is TRBV27 and J is TRBJ2-7; 10 bases align to TRBD2. Germline lookup yields CDR1 MNHEY and CDR2 SMNVEV (reference sequence). This CDR3 has 15 amino acids. V dropped 4 bases and J dropped 2; count of bases not matched to a gene: 5.

This chain uses TRBV18 with TRBJ1-1, with D perhaps TRBD1 (5 bases). This CDR3 comprises 13 residues. Trimming pared 2 bases from V and 3 bases from J, leaving 7 bases between. Germline values: CDR1 KGHSH, CDR2 LQKENI. The CDR3 region has the DNA TGTGCCAGCTCACCAGTAGGGGACACTGAAGCTTTCTTT. Translated, it gives CASSPVGDTEAFF.

The chain recombines TRBV19 with TRBJ2-4; D might be TRBD1 (5 bases). CDR1 is LNHDA, CDR2 SQIVND, per germline (reference sequence). This CDR3 contains 18 residues. Trimming took 1 base from V and 0 from J, leaving 16 bases between them. CDR3: CASSIAKRGSGAKNIQYF. The CDR3 coding sequence is TGTGCCAGTAGTATAGCCAAAAGGGGTTCCGGAGCCAAAAACATTCAGTACTTC.

The V gene is TRBV6-5, the J gene TRBJ2-6; D is ambiguous. Trimming left V 3 bases short and J 0 bases short, with 9 bases between. Germline V lookup: CDR1 MNHEY, CDR2 SVGAGI. The CDR3 covers 16 residues. CDR3 DNA sequence: TGTGCCAGCAGTTATTTGCCGAGCTCTGGGGCCAACGTCCTGACTTTC. Its translation: CASSYLPSSGANVLTF.

This clone was detected once. V and J are TRBV7-2 and TRBJ2-2; D gene ambiguous. Germline V gene sequence: CDR1 SGHTA, CDR2 FQGNSA. The CDR3 is 15 amino acids. V gave up 4 bases and J gave up 4 bases, with 13 bases separating them. The CDR3 sequence is CASSSRRLVTGELFF. In DNA form, the CDR3 reads TGTGCCAGCAGCTCCAGACGACTTGTCACCGGGGAGCTGTTTTTT.

This chain connects TRBV18 to TRBJ2-7, with D maybe TRBD2 (5 bases). Germline V gene lookup returns CDR1 KGHSH and CDR2 LQKENI. The CDR3 has 15 amino acids. Trimming pared 3 bases from V and 3 bases from J, leaving 15 bases between. This CDR3 is CASSPVSATLYEQYF. CDR3 nucleotides: TGTGCCAGCTCACCTGTTAGCGCGACTCTCTACGAGCAGTACTTC. Together with reference TRBV18 and TRBJ2-7, the CDR3 gives the full variable domain: NAGVMQNPRHLVRRRGQEARLRCSPMKGHSHVYWYRQLPEEGLKFMVYLQKENIIDESGMPKERFSAEFPKEGPSILRIQQVVRGDSAAYFCASSPVSATLYEQYFGPGTRLTVT.

This chain uses TRBV6-6 with TRBJ2-1; the D is unclear. The V gene lost 2 bases and the J gene lost 0 bases, with 8 bases spanning the gap. The CDR3 is 15 amino acids. Germline lookup yields CDR1 MNHNY and CDR2 SVGAGI (reference sequence). The CDR3: CASSYDPSSYNEQFF. In DNA form, the CDR3 reads TGTGCCAGCAGTTACGATCCCAGCTCCTACAATGAGCAGTTCTTC.

This chain joins TRBV11-3 and TRBJ2-7; TRBD2 agrees at 7 bases. Trimming at V came to 1 base and at J to 6 bases, leaving 9 bases not matched to a gene. There are 15 residues in the CDR3. CDR1 is SGHNT and CDR2 is YENEEA in the germline V gene. This CDR3 reads CASSLGRAGRGEQYF. The CDR3 bases are TGTGCCAGCAGCTTAGGCCGGGCGGGGAGGGGCGAGCAGTACTTC.

The chain couples TRBV28 to TRBJ1-2; the D is unclear. Germline CDR1 is MDHEN and CDR2 is SYDVKM. V was clipped by 3 bases and J by 7 bases, with 9 bases between them. The CDR3 covers 12 residues. The CDR3 region is CASSFTAIGYTF. The CDR3 nucleotides read TGTGCCAGCAGTTTTACAGCAATTGGCTACACCTTC.

The rearrangement uses TRBV7-3 and TRBJ2-1; TRBD1 matches at 10 bases. Germline CDR1 SGHTA, CDR2 FQGTGA. The CDR3 totals 15 residues. The V segment lost 5 bases and the J segment 2 bases; nucleotides outside the gene matches: 3. This CDR3 reads CASSPGTGAYNEQFF. The CDR3, as DNA: TGTGCCAGCAGCCCCGGGACAGGGGCCTACAATGAGCAGTTCTTC.